This T cell receptor beta chain appears in the sequencing data of a study of blood T cell repertoires in COVID-19. Study-wide context: Nucleic acid was either cDNA or gDNA, and it came from T cells, B-cell-depleted T cells, or PBMCs.

Clones were sequenced by immunoSEQ multiplex PCR, and TCRdb holds only the in-frame ones, with some missing. The sample yields around 78,000 clones, 88% seen once. Looked up from germline, CDR1 is KGHSH and CDR2 is LQKENI. Trimming at V came to 4 bases and at J to 0 bases, leaving 0 bases not matched to a gene. This CDR3 spans 15 amino acids. Input material: peripheral blood. This rearrangement joins TRBV18 to TRBJ2-3; 11 nucleotides align to TRBD2. This sequence was found in a human donor in a cohort sampled during active COVID-19. CDR3 loop: CASSLAGGSTDTQYF. CDR3 in DNA: TGTGCCAGCTCACTAGCGGGAGGGAGCACAGATACGCAGTATTTT.